This T cell receptor beta chain comes out of a study of blood T cells in healthy people across ages (dated by TCRdb to between 2014 and 2017). Background for the entire study: In model experiments, template switching captured roughly one uniquely barcoded TCR beta cDNA molecule for every two T cells. The study measured age-related changes in TCR beta repertoire diversity using deep sequencing normalized with unique cDNA molecular identifiers. For two donors (one aged 18 to 29 and one aged 80 or older), the study analyzed two additional independent replicas of 1 million unique cDNA reads from the same blood draw. Four age groups were formed from the donors: young (average roughly 16 years), middle-aged (around 40), aged (roughly 58) and long-lived (around 82). What the research found in general, with its limitations: As age increased, observed TCR beta diversity per million T cells dropped in a roughly linear way, and a significant reduction was already evident by age about 40. Compared with the aged group, the long-lived group had more naive CD4+ T cells, fewer expanded clones and increased TCR diversity, a pattern suggesting age selection. Observed TCR beta diversity correlated strongly with the percentage of naive T cells measured by flow cytometry. Since profiling was done on bulk unsorted PBMCs, naive and antigen-experienced compartments could not be conclusively compared. Estimates of total diversity from one million sequenced T cells were regarded as lower bounds and underestimates. Because the CMV infection status of the donors was unknown, age-related changes in expanded clonotypes may potentially have been confounded.

In the case of this clonotype: No antigen is known for it. Per-base quality was not reported, and no clone a single base away is much larger than it.

There are 14 amino acids in the CDR3, from cysteine to phenylalanine inclusive. Only the CDR3 portion is preserved as DNA: 42 bases, with reading frame beginning at the first base. CDR1 LGHDT and CDR2 YNNKEL were looked up in the germline V gene (reference sequence). The roughly 39 donors, aged about 6 to 95 years, were systemically healthy Caucasian individuals from Russia. Ten milliliters of peripheral blood were collected from each donor into EDTA-treated Vacutainer tubes. Ficoll-Paque density-gradient centrifugation was used to isolate PBMCs, with at least 7 million obtained per sample. Total RNA was extracted from PBMCs with Trizol reagent, with at least 5 micrograms obtained per sample. Naive CD45RAhigh/CD27high T cell percentages were measured by flow cytometry on a PBMC aliquot from every donor. Libraries were constructed by 5' RACE. Sequencing relied on an Illumina HiSeq 2500. The second PCR ran for roughly 6 to 11 cycles and used a J-beta primer mix along with a sample-barcoded 5' primer. Each TCR beta cDNA molecule received a unique molecular identifier from a template-switch 5' adaptor carrying 12 random nucleotides. At least 2.5 million CDR3-containing paired-end reads were obtained from each sample. The Mint cDNA synthesis kit, primed by a TRBC-specific oligonucleotide, was used to synthesize first-strand cDNA from all RNA. After uracil-DNA glycosylase treatment, a first 18-cycle PCR used universal primers M1SS and BC2_uni_R on all cDNA. As for the original processing: For normalization, 1 million high-quality reads were randomly selected from each sample, with every read carrying a distinct molecular identifier. Reads sharing molecular identifiers were discarded rather than binned into consensus sequences. MiTCR, with a Q25 quality threshold and the strictest error-elimination algorithm, was used for CDR3 identification, clonotype clustering and error correction. A nonparametric unseen species model using Euler transformation provided a lower-bound estimate of total TCR beta diversity. Clones were called with MiXCR by TCRdb after fastp trimmed the public reads at Q25, and only in-frame beta chains were retained. Rows with one shared CDR3 protein collapse into an entry with the most common genes and DNA. The V and J calls, along with clone size, are taken from TCRdb and not from the paper's own processing. This sample is represented by 1 million or so distinct CDR3 sequences; roughly 24% of them were singletons. Together, the top ten hold less than 0.75% of the sample.

This sample was also put to use in a study of T cells of mothers and their children. According to the second study: The donors were nine systemically healthy Caucasian individuals, made up of three mothers and their six children. cDNA synthesis used all of the extracted RNA, with approximately 1.4 ug of RNA in each 15 ul reaction. In the second PCR, the M1S primer added sample barcodes and 2-4 random nucleotides. More than 8 million TCR beta CDR3 reads were obtained from each mother, and several million reads were obtained from each child. Thymic selection shapes the output of TCR recombination in a similar way in related and unrelated pairs, and inherited differences have a minor effect. Normalized repertoire overlap was always slightly but never significantly higher in related than unrelated mother-child pairs. No persistent microchimeric T cell clones were detected, at a sensitivity of roughly 96 clones per million clonotypes. In the study, deep NGS was used to compare the TCR beta repertoires of mothers and children, and features distinguishing related mother-child pairs from unrelated individuals were sought. On average, the children were around 11 +/- 4 years old, while the mothers were about 37 +/- 4 years old. After adapters were ligated using NEBNext reagents, the libraries underwent 100+100 nt paired-end sequencing on an Illumina HiSeq 2000. To prevent cross-contamination, the mother and child libraries were prepared a month apart and were sequenced in separate runs. Each donor had between about 450,000 and 2,100,000 distinct TCR beta clonotypes identified. Naive TCR beta clonotypes were estimated from low-frequency clonotypes matched to each donor's FACS-determined naive share, without sorting.

This receptor chain uses TRBV3-1 and TRBJ2-5, and TRBD1 matches 7 of the central bases. Near its end, the DNA agrees better with TRBJ2-1, so the J call may be wrong. The sequence was collected from a girl aged 2-10 years in good health. Sequencing was performed on blood. CDR3 loop: CASSQVTGNNEQFF. The nucleotides read TGTGCCAGCAGCCAAGTGACAGGGAACAATGAGCAGTTCTTC.